This T cell receptor beta chain was recorded in a study of identical twins. MiXCR, applied by TCRdb to the 5' RACE reads, yields one record per CDR3 protein. This table holds 520,000 or so distinct CDR3 sequences, under 25% found once. The data were also submitted as part of a second study, on T cells expressing NK-cell markers.

Source material: CD4+ T cells sorted from blood. The sequence derives from a woman aged 18-30 years in good health.

The CDR3 protein is CASSDRTYGYTF. The DNA for the CDR3 is TGTGCCAGCAGCGACAGGACCTATGGCTACACCTTC. This sequence joins TRBV11-2 and TRBJ1-2, with D possibly TRBD1 on 6 matching bases. Germline V gives CDR1 SGHAT, CDR2 FQNNGV. The CDR3 runs 12 residues. V was clipped by 5 bases and J by 4 bases, with 8 bases between them.